One and the same sample provided the 25 T cell receptor beta chains below, sequenced in a study of siplizumab effects on memory and regulatory T cells. Sequencing used immunoSEQ multiplex PCR; TCRdb keeps in-frame clones, though not all of them. The sample lists about 120,000 clones, about nine tenths occurring once. The sample was CD4+ T cells sorted from blood. Source of these receptors: a human donor in good health.

This sequence joins TRBV9 and TRBJ2-2; D gene unclear. The CDR3 has 16 residues. The germline V gene encodes CDR1 SGDLS and CDR2 YYNGEE. Trimming left V 0 bases short and J 4 bases short, with 13 bases between. CDR3 sequence reads: CASSVVFWGPTGELFF. The CDR3 nucleotides read TGTGCCAGCAGCGTAGTATTCTGGGGTCCCACCGGGGAGCTGTTTTTT.

V usage is TRBV29-1 and J usage is TRBJ2-2; tentative D call: TRBD2 (6 bases). With 6 bases removed from V and 6 bases from J, the gap between germline ends came to 14 bases. Germline assignment: CDR1 SQVTM and CDR2 ANQGSEA. The CDR3 sequence is 13 residues long. CDR3 sequence: CSVARASAGELFF. The DNA for the CDR3 is TGCAGCGTCGCCAGGGCTAGCGCCGGGGAGCTGTTTTTT.

This clone was recorded only once. This chain connects TRBV6-5 to TRBJ2-7; 7 bases agree with TRBD1. The germline gives CDR1 MNHEY, CDR2 SVGAGI. The CDR3 length is 14 residues. With V trimmed by 0 bases and J by 4 bases, 3 bases remained unmatched. CDR3 bases: TGTGCCAGCAGTTACTCAGGGGGCGGGTACGAGCAGTACTTC. Translation gives CASSYSGGGYEQYF.

The chain is built from TRBV7-9 and TRBJ1-2, with 8 bases matching TRBD1. V lost 3 bases to trimming and J lost 6 bases; unmatched junction nucleotides: 18. Germline CDR1 and CDR2: SEHNR and FQNEAQ (reference sequence). CDR3 size: 18 residues. The chain's CDR3 is CASSFSEYVRTGKNGYTF. Here the CDR3 DNA reads TGTGCCAGCAGCTTCTCTGAATATGTCCGGACAGGGAAAAATGGCTACACCTTC. Using reference TRBV7-9 and TRBJ1-2 for the parts outside the CDR3, the full variable domain is DTGVSQNPRHKITKRGQNVTFRCDPISEHNRLYWYRQTLGQGPEFLTYFQNEAQLEKSRLLSDRFSAERPKGSFSTLEIQRTEQGDSAMYLCASSFSEYVRTGKNGYTFGSGTRLTVV.

This chain joins TRBV5-4 and TRBJ2-5, with 9 bases fitting TRBD1. This CDR3 spans 13 amino acids. CDR1 and CDR2 from the germline V gene are SGHNT and YYREEE (reference sequence). Trimming removed 4 bases from V and 5 bases from J; junction bases left unmatched: 3. CDR3 in DNA: TGTGCCAGCAGCCCTGGACAGGGGGAGACCCAGTACTTC. Translation gives CASSPGQGETQYF.

DNA of the CDR3: TGTGCCAGCAACTCAGGGGTTGAAGCTTTCTTT. Residues: CASNSGVEAFF. V usage is TRBV2 and J usage is TRBJ1-1; a weak D match, TRBD1 (6 bases). Trimming left V 7 bases short and J 7 bases short, with 10 bases between. This CDR3 spans 11 amino acids. Looked up from germline, CDR1 is SNHLY and CDR2 is FYNNEI.

The V and J genes are TRBV6-5 and TRBJ2-2; 7 bases line up with TRBD1. Germline V gene sequence: CDR1 MNHEY, CDR2 SVGAGI. The CDR3 consists of 15 residues. Germline trimming cut 6 bases from V and 4 bases from J; bases unmatched to any gene: 8. CDR3 DNA: TGTGCCAGCAGCTCGGGACAGCGTCCCACCGGGGAGCTGTTTTTT. Amino acids: CASSSGQRPTGELFF.

This rearrangement joins TRBV5-1 to TRBJ2-5; D is unresolved. There are 13 residues in the CDR3. Trimming took 3 bases from V and 4 from J, leaving 10 bases between them. Germline V CDR1 and CDR2: SGHRS, YFSETQ. The CDR3 sequence: CASSWQALETQYF. The CDR3 nucleotides read TGCGCCAGCAGCTGGCAGGCGCTAGAGACCCAGTACTTC.

The chain is built from TRBV5-1 and TRBJ1-3; D remains ambiguous. CDR1 and CDR2 from the germline V gene are SGHRS and YFSETQ. This CDR3 has 12 amino acids. V lost 3 bases, J lost 4 bases, and 5 bases lay in between. This CDR3 reads CASSSEGNTIYF. CDR3 DNA sequence: TGCGCCAGCAGCTCGGAGGGAAACACCATATATTTT.

The gene calls are TRBV6-5 and TRBJ1-3, with 7 bases fitting TRBD1. With 9 bases clipped from V and 0 bases from J, the junction kept 2 bases outside the gene matches. The CDR3 contains 13 residues. The germline CDR1 and CDR2 sequences are MNHEY and SVGAGI. The CDR3 bases are TGTGCCAGTGGGACAGTCTCTGGAAACACCATATATTTT. The encoded protein is CASGTVSGNTIYF.

J is TRBJ1-2 and V is TRBV12-5, with D maybe TRBD1 (5 bases). The V end lost 5 bases, the J end lost 4 bases, and 17 bases lay between the germline ends. The CDR3 is made up of 15 amino acids. Germline V gene sequence: CDR1 LGHNT, CDR2 FRNRAP. CDR3 residues: CASGRPQGKTYGYTF. Written as DNA, the CDR3 is TGTGCTAGTGGTCGACCGCAGGGAAAGACCTATGGCTACACCTTC.

This chain links TRBV5-4 with TRBJ2-5, with D possibly being TRBD1 (5 bases). The length of the CDR3 is 13 residues. The V gene's germline CDR1 is SGHNT and CDR2 YYREEE (reference sequence). Trimming shortened V by 0 bases and J by 3 bases, and 6 bases separated the two germline ends. This CDR3 is CASSLAREETQYF. For the CDR3, the DNA is TGTGCCAGCAGCTTGGCCAGGGAAGAGACCCAGTACTTC.

CDR3 region: CASSAPGQNYEQYF. CDR3 nucleotides: TGCGCCAGCAGCGCCCCGGGCCAGAACTACGAGCAGTACTTC. V gene TRBV4-1 combines with J gene TRBJ2-7; D remains unclear. CDR1 is MGHRA, CDR2 YSYEKL, per germline. The CDR3 sequence is 14 residues long. Trimming took off 5 bases at V and 3 bases at J, with 14 bases between the two ends.

This sequence joins TRBV11-2 and TRBJ2-2, with 7 bases matching TRBD2. The V gene's germline CDR1 is SGHAT and CDR2 FQNNGV. CDR3 length: 16 residues. After removal of 5 bases from V and 5 bases from J, the junction contained 11 bases not matched to a gene. As DNA, the CDR3 is TGTGCCAGCAGCCCGAGCGGGGCCGGCGTTACCGGGGAGCTGTTTTTT. The encoded protein is CASSPSGAGVTGELFF.

The V call is TRBV6-5, the J call TRBJ1-2, with D perhaps matching TRBD1 (5 bases). The germline V gene encodes CDR1 MNHEY and CDR2 SVGAGI. The V and J ends lost 0 bases and 0 bases respectively, with 11 bases between them. This CDR3 spans 16 amino acids. The CDR3 spells CASSYSTVTANYGYTF. CDR3 DNA: TGTGCCAGCAGTTACTCGACAGTTACTGCTAACTATGGCTACACCTTC.

This chain connects TRBV28 to TRBJ1-1; no clear D gene. Trimming left V 2 bases short and J 4 bases short, with 14 bases between. CDR3 size: 15 residues. Looked up from germline, CDR1 is MDHEN and CDR2 is SYDVKM. CDR3 protein: CASSLVPKRGTEAFF. In DNA form, the CDR3 reads TGTGCCAGCAGTTTAGTTCCCAAACGGGGCACTGAAGCTTTCTTT.

On this clone itself: Additional DNA sequences in this sample encode the identical CDR3. The chain couples TRBV20-1 to TRBJ2-5; tentatively, D is TRBD2 (5 bases). This CDR3 has 11 amino acids. CDR1 and CDR2 (germline): DFQATT, SNEGSKA (reference sequence). V dropped 5 bases and J dropped 4 bases, with 8 bases sitting between them. The CDR3 bases are TGCAGTGCTGTCCGGGGAGAGACCCAGTACTTC. Encoded protein: CSAVRGETQYF.

CDR3 DNA sequence: TGTGCCAGCAGCCGCCCTCCACTGTATTATCAAGGGGCCAACGTCCTGACTTTC. Translation gives CASSRPPLYYQGANVLTF. The chain combines TRBV5-4 with TRBJ2-6; D call uncertain. This CDR3 comprises 18 residues. Trimming shortened V by 4 bases and J by 4 bases, and 21 bases separated the two germline ends. Looked up from germline, CDR1 is SGHNT and CDR2 is YYREEE (reference sequence).

The rearrangement joins TRBV5-1 to TRBJ2-7; possible D gene TRBD1, 5 bases. The CDR3 sequence is 19 residues long. V shed 4 bases and J shed 6 bases, with 32 bases lying between them. Per the germline V gene, CDR1 is SGHRS and CDR2 is YFSETQ. The CDR3 coding sequence is TGCGCCAGCAGCCTCCCCCTAAGGGGCGAAAAAATGATGCGGCCCGAGCAGTACTTC. Protein sequence: CASSLPLRGEKMMRPEQYF.

The J gene is TRBJ2-5, the V gene TRBV29-1; D perhaps matches TRBD1 (6 bases). The CDR3 consists of 12 residues. Germline V lookup: CDR1 SQVTM, CDR2 ANQGSEA. V shed 7 bases and J shed 2 bases, with 11 bases lying between them. CDR3 residues: CSAERGQETQYF. The CDR3 DNA reads as TGCAGCGCCGAAAGGGGGCAAGAGACCCAGTACTTC. The full variable domain, in which reference TRBV29-1 and TRBJ2-5 provide the parts outside the CDR3, is SAVISQKPSRDICQRGTSLTIQCQVDSQVTMMFWYRQQPGQSLTLIATANQGSEATYESGFVIDKFPISRPNLTFSTLTVSNMSPEDSSIYLCSAERGQETQYFGPGTRLLVL.

J is TRBJ1-1 and V is TRBV7-9; 7 nucleotides match TRBD1. This CDR3 is built from 13 residues. Per the germline V gene, CDR1 is SEHNR and CDR2 is FQNEAQ (reference sequence). V lost 1 base, J lost 5 bases, and 1 base stayed unmatched. The CDR3 region is CASSLGQGTEAFF. The CDR3 DNA reads TGTGCCAGCAGCTTAGGACAGGGAACTGAAGCTTTCTTT.

The chain recombines TRBV30 with TRBJ2-3; D not certain. The CDR3 has 13 amino acids. Germline CDR1 GTSNPN, CDR2 SVGIG (reference sequence). The germline V and J ends were trimmed by 3 bases and 3 bases, with 10 bases remaining between them. CDR3 in amino acids: CAWRPLNTDTQYF. In nucleotides, the CDR3 is TGTGCCTGGAGGCCCCTTAATACAGATACGCAGTATTTT.

CDR3 nucleotides: TGCGCCAGCAGCCACCCCAGGGGACAAGGTTACGAGCAGTACTTC. Its translation is CASSHPRGQGYEQYF. J is TRBJ2-7 and V is TRBV4-1; TRBD1 is a possible D gene (6 bases). The CDR3 loop spans 15 amino acids. Germline V gives CDR1 MGHRA, CDR2 YSYEKL. Trimming pared 3 bases from V and 4 bases from J, leaving 16 bases between.

The J gene is TRBJ1-1, the V gene TRBV5-4; no reliable D call. CDR1 and CDR2 (germline): SGHNT, YYREEE (reference sequence). CDR3 length equals 16 residues. V was cut by 0 bases and J by 0 bases, with 12 bases left in between. Here the CDR3 reads CASSLEQAPLNTEAFF. The CDR3 DNA sequence: TGTGCCAGCAGCTTGGAGCAGGCCCCCCTGAACACTGAAGCTTTCTTT.

V gene TRBV7-9 combines with J gene TRBJ2-5, with 8 bases lining up with TRBD2. The junction had 5 bases not matched to a gene; V was cut back by 1 base and J by 4 bases. Germline CDR1 and CDR2: SEHNR and FQNEAQ (reference sequence). The CDR3 is 15 amino acids. DNA of the CDR3: TGTGCCAGCAGCTTAGGGACTAGCCGAGGAGAGACCCAGTACTTC. Amino acids: CASSLGTSRGETQYF. Based on the CDR3 plus reference TRBV7-9 and TRBJ2-5, the full variable domain is DTGVSQNPRHKITKRGQNVTFRCDPISEHNRLYWYRQTLGQGPEFLTYFQNEAQLEKSRLLSDRFSAERPKGSFSTLEIQRTEQGDSAMYLCASSLGTSRGETQYFGPGTRLLVL.